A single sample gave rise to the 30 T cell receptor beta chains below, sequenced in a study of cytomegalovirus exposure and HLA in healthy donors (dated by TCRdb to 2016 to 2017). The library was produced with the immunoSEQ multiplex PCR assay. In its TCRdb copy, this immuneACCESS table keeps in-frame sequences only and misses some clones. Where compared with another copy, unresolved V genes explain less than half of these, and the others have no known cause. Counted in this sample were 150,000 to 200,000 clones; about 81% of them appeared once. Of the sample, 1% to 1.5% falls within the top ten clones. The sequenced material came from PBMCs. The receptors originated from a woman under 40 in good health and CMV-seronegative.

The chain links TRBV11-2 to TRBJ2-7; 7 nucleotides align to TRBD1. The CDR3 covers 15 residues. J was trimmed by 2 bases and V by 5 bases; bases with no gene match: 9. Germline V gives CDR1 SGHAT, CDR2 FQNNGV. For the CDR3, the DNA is TGTGCCAGCAGCCCTGGGTTGGGACAGCCCTACGAGCAGTACTTC. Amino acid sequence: CASSPGLGQPYEQYF.

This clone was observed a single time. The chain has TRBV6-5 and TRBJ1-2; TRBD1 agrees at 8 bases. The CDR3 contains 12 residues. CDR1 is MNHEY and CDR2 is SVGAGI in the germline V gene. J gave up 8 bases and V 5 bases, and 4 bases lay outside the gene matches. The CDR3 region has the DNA TGTGCCAGCAGTCAGGGGGCGCGGGGCTACACCTTC. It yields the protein CASSQGARGYTF.

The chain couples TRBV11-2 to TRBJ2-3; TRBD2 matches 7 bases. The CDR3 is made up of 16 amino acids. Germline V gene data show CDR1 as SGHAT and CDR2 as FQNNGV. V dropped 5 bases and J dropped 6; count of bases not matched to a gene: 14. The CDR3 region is CASSPLLAVVGDTQYF. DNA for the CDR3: TGTGCCAGCAGCCCTCTTCTAGCGGTCGTGGGGGATACGCAGTATTTT.

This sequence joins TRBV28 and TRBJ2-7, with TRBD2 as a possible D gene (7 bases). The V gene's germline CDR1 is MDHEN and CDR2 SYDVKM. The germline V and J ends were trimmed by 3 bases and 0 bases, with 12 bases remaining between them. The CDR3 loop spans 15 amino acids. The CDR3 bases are TGTGCCAGCAGTTTTCGGGGGGCGAGCTCCTACGAGCAGTACTTC. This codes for CASSFRGASSYEQYF.

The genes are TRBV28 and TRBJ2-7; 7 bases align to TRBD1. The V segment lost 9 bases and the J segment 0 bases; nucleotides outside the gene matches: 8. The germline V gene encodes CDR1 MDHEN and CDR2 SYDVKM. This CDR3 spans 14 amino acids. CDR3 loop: CASYPGTVSYEQYF. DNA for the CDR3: TGTGCCAGTTACCCCGGGACAGTCTCCTACGAGCAGTACTTC.

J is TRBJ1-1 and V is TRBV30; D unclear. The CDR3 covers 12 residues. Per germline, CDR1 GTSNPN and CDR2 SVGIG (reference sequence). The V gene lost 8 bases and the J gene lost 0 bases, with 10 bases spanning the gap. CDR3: CASGRLNTEAFF. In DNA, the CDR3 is TGTGCCAGCGGCAGGTTGAACACTGAAGCTTTCTTT.

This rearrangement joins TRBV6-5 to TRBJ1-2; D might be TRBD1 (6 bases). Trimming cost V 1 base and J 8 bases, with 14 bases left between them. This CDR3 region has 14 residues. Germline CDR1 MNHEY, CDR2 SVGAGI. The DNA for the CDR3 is TGTGCCAGCAGTTACTTATCACAGGGAGGGGGCTACACCTTC. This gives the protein CASSYLSQGGGYTF.

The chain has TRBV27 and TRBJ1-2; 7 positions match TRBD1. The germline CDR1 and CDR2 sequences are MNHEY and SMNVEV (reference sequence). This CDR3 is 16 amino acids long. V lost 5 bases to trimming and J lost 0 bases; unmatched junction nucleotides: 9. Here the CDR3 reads CASSLQGTPSNYGYTF. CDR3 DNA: TGTGCCAGCAGTCTACAGGGGACTCCATCTAACTATGGCTACACCTTC.

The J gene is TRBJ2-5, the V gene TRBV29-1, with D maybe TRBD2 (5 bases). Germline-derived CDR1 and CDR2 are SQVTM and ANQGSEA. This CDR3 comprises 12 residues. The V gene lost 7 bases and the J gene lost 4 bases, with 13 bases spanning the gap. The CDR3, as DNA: TGCAGCGGCCTCAGAGGGCGAGAGACCCAGTACTTC. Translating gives CSGLRGRETQYF.

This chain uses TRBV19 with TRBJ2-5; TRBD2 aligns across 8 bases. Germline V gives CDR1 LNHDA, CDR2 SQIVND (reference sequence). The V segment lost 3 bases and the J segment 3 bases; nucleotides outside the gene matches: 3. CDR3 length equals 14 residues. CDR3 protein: CASSIGRAEETQYF. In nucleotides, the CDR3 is TGTGCCAGTAGTATCGGGAGGGCCGAAGAGACCCAGTACTTC.

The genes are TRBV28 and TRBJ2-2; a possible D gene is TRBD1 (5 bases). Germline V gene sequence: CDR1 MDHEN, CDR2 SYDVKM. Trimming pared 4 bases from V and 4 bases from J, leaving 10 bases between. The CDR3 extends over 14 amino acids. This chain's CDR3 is CASSSQVPTGELFF. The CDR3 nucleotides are TGTGCCAGCAGTTCACAGGTACCCACCGGGGAGCTGTTTTTT.

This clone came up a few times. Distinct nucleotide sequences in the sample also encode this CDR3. The DNA for the CDR3 is TGCGCCAGCAGCTTTTCGGCCTACGAGCAGTACTTC. It specifies CASSFSAYEQYF. The chain couples TRBV5-1 to TRBJ2-7; D is uncertain. This CDR3 is built from 12 residues. Trimming took off 2 bases at V and 2 bases at J, with 5 bases between the two ends. Germline assignment: CDR1 SGHRS and CDR2 YFSETQ.

The CDR3 DNA reads TGTGCCTGGAGTGCACAGTCAGGGTTAGGCTATGGCTACACCTTC. It yields the protein CAWSAQSGLGYGYTF. V is TRBV30 and J is TRBJ1-2, with D maybe TRBD1 (5 bases). The V gene lost 1 base and the J gene lost 4 bases, with 16 bases spanning the gap. The CDR3 covers 15 residues. Germline V gene lookup returns CDR1 GTSNPN and CDR2 SVGIG (reference sequence).

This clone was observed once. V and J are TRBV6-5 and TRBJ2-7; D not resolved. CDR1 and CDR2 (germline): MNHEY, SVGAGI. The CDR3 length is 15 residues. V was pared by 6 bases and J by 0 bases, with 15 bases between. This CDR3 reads CASRIGILGSYEQYF. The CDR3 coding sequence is TGTGCCAGCAGGATTGGCATTCTAGGCTCCTACGAGCAGTACTTC.

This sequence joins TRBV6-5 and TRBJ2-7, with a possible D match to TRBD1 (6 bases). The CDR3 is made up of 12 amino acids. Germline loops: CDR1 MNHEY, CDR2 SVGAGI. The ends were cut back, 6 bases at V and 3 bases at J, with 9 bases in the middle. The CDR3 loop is CASRQGNYEQYF. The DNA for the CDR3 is TGTGCCAGCAGGCAGGGGAACTACGAGCAGTACTTC.

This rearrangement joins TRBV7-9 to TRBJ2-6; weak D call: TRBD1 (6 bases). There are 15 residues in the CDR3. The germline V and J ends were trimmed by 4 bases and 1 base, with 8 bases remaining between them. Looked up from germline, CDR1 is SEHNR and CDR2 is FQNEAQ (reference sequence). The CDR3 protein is CASSSRGSGANVLTF. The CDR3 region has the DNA TGTGCCAGCAGCTCTAGGGGGTCTGGGGCCAACGTCCTGACTTTC. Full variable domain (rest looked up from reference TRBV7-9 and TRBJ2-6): DTGVSQNPRHKITKRGQNVTFRCDPISEHNRLYWYRQTLGQGPEFLTYFQNEAQLEKSRLLSDRFSAERPKGSFSTLEIQRTEQGDSAMYLCASSSRGSGANVLTFGAGSRLTVL.

CDR3 sequence reads: CASSLALNLTSGGKNEQYF. In DNA form, the CDR3 reads TGTGCCAGCAGCTTAGCGCTTAATTTAACAAGCGGGGGGAAGAACGAGCAGTACTTC. V and J are TRBV7-7 and TRBJ2-7; 9 nucleotides agree with TRBD2. V gave up 0 bases and J gave up 5 bases; unmatched junction bases: 17. The CDR3 length is 19 residues. Germline CDR1 and CDR2: SSHAT and FNYEAQ (reference sequence).

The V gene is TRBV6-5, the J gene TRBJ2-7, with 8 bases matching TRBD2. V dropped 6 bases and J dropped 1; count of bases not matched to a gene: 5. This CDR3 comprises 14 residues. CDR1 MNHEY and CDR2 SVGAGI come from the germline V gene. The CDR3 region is CASRPAGESYEQYF. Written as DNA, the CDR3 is TGTGCCAGCAGACCAGCGGGAGAATCCTACGAGCAGTACTTC.

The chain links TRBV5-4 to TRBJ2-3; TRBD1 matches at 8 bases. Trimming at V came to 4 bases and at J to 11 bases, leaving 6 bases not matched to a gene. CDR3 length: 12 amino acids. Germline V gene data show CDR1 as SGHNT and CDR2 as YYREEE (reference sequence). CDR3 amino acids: CASSLDRGKQYF. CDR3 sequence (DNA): TGTGCCAGCAGCCTTGACAGGGGAAAGCAGTATTTT.

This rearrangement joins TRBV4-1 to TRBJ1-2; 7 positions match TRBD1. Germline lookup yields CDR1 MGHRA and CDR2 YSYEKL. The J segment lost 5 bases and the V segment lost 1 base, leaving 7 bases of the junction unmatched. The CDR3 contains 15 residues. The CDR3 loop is CASSQVLSGGYGYTF. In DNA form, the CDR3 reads TGCGCCAGCAGCCAAGTACTTTCAGGGGGGTATGGCTACACCTTC.

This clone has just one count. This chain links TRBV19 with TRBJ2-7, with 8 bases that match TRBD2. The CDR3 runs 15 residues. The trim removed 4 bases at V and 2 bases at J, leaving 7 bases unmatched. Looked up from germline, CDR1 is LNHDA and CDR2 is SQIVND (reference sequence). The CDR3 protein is CASSTSGSPTYEQYF. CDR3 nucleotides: TGTGCCAGTAGTACCAGCGGGAGTCCTACCTACGAGCAGTACTTC.

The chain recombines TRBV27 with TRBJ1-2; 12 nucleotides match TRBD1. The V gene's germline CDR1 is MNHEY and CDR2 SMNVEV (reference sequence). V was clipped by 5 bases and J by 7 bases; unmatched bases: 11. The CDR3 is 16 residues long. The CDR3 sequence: CASSNDLGQGAGGYTF. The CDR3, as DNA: TGTGCCAGCAGTAACGACCTGGGACAGGGGGCAGGTGGCTACACCTTC.

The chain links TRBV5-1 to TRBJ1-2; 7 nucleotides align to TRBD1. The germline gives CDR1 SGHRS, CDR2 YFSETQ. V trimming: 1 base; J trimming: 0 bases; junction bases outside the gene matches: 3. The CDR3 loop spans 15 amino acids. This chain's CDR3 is CASSLWQGANYGYTF. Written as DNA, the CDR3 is TGCGCCAGCAGCTTGTGGCAGGGGGCTAACTATGGCTACACCTTC.

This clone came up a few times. CDR3 amino acids: CSARPGEGYTF. The CDR3 nucleotides are TGCAGTGCTAGACCGGGGGAGGGCTACACCTTC. This chain links TRBV20-1 with TRBJ1-2; TRBD1 is a possible D gene (5 bases). The V end was cut by 2 bases, the J end by 8 bases, with 9 bases between. The CDR3 spans 11 residues. The germline CDR1 and CDR2 sequences are DFQATT and SNEGSKA (reference sequence).

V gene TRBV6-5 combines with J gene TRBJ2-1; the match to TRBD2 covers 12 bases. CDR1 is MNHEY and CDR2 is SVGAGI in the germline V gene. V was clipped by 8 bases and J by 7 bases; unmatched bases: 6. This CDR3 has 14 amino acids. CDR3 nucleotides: TGTGCCAGCTCCCTAGCGGGGGGGCCGAATGAGCAGTTCTTC. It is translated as CASSLAGGPNEQFF.

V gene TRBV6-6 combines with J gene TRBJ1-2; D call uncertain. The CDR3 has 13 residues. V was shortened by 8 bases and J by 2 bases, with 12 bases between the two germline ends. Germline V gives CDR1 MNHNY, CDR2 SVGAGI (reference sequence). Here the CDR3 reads CASSGFSNYGYTF. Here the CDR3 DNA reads TGTGCCAGCTCCGGGTTTTCGAACTATGGCTACACCTTC.

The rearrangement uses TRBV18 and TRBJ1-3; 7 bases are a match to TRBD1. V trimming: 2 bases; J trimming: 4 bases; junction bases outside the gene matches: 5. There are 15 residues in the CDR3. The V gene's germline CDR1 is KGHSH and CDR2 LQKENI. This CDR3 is CASSPFRQGGNTIYF. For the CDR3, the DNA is TGTGCCAGCTCACCATTTCGACAGGGAGGAAACACCATATATTTT.

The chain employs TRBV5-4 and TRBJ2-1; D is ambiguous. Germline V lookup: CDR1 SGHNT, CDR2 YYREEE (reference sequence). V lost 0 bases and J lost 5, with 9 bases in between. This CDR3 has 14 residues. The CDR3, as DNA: TGTGCCAGCAGCTTGGGTGGGCTGAACAATGAGCAGTTCTTC. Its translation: CASSLGGLNNEQFF.

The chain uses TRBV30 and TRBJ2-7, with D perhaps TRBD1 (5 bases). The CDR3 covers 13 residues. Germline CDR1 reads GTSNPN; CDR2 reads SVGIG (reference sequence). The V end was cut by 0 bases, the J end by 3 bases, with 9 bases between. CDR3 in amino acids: CAWSVEDNYEQYF. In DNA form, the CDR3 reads TGTGCCTGGAGTGTAGAGGACAACTACGAGCAGTACTTC.

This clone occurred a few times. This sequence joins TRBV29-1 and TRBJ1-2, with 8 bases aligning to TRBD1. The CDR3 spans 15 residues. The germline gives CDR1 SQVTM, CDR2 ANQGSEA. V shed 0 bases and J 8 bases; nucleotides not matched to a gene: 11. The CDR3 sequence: CSVEDPRGQAGGYTF. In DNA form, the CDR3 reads TGCAGCGTTGAAGATCCTCGGGGACAGGCGGGGGGCTACACCTTC.